This T cell receptor beta chain was obtained from a study of shared clonotypes between healthy human individuals. With respect to this clone: The antigen is unknown.

Those who donated were healthy HIV-negative adults, with no recent acute infections or vaccinations reported. It was at deep level that the assay was run. TCRdb's copy holds only in-frame clones and misses some; the assay was immunoSEQ multiplex PCR. This sample yields under 2,500,000 clones, of which under 97% are seen a single time; roughly 0.13% belongs to the top ten. There are 14 residues in the CDR3. V trimming: 3 bases; J trimming: 1 base; junction bases outside the gene matches: 1. CDR1 and CDR2 from the germline V gene are LNHDA and SQIVND (reference sequence). The study's findings and limits: Naive CD4 clonotype sharing across several donors was about 5%.

The sequenced material came from naive CD4+ T cells sorted from blood. Specified subset: CD45RA+ positively selected. The chain has TRBV19 and TRBJ1-1; 8 bases align to TRBD1. This TCR came from a man aged 18 to 30 in good health. The CDR3 here is CASSMGQANTEAFF. The CDR3 region has the DNA TGTGCCAGTAGTATGGGACAGGCGAACACTGAAGCTTTCTTT. Combining the CDR3 with reference TRBV19 and TRBJ1-1 gives the whole variable domain DGGITQSPKYLFRKEGQNVTLSCEQNLNHDAMYWYRQDPGQGLRLIYYSQIVNDFQKGDIAEGYSVSREKKESFPLTVTSAQKNPTAFYLCASSMGQANTEAFFGQGTRLTVV.